The clone carrying this T cell receptor beta chain was detected a few times. Its antigen is not known. This sample is drawn from a study of response to subunit inactivated influenza vaccine. Study-level results: Only a handful of new T cells, the authors suggested, are recruited with each seasonal influenza vaccination.

The germline V gene encodes CDR1 DFQATT and CDR2 SNEGSKA (reference sequence). V lost 5 bases and J 3 bases, leaving 8 bases between the germline ends. There are 12 residues in the CDR3. Using its own MiXCR run on the RT-PCR reads, TCRdb lists one record per CDR3 protein. The sample shows about 650,000 distinct CDR3 sequences, 11% to 15% of them seen only once. Sequencing was performed on PBMCs from blood, taken 14 to 15 days before vaccination. The TCR sequence derives from a man aged 50 or older who received an inactivated influenza vaccine. The gene calls are TRBV20-1 and TRBJ1-5; D uncertain. CDR3: CSAYGPNQPQHF. The CDR3, as DNA: TGCAGTGCTTATGGTCCCAATCAGCCCCAGCATTTT.